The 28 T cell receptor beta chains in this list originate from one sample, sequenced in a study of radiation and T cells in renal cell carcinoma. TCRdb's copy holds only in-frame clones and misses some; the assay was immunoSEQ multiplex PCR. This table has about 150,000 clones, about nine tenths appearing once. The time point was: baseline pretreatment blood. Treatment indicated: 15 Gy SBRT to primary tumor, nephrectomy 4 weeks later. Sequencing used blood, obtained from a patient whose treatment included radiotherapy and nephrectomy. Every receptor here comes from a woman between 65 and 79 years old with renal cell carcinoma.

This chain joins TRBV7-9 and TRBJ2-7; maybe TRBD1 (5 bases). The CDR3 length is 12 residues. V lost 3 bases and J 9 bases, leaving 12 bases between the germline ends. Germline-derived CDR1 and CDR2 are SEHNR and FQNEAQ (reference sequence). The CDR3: CASSFVTAVQYF. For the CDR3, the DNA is TGTGCCAGCAGCTTTGTGACAGCAGTGCAGTACTTC.

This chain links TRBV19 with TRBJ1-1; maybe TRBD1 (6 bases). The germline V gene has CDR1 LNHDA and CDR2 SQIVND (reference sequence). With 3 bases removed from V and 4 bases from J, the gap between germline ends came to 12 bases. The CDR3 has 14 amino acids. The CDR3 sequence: CASSIMRGGTEAFF. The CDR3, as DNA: TGTGCCAGTAGTATTATGAGGGGGGGCACTGAAGCTTTCTTT.

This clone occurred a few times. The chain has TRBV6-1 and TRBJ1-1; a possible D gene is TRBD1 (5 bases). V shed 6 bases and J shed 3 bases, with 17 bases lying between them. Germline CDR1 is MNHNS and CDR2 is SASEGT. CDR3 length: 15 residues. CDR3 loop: CASRRGAVGDTEAFF. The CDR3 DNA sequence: TGTGCCAGCAGGCGAGGGGCGGTAGGAGACACTGAAGCTTTCTTT.

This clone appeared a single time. CDR3 amino acids: CASSGSKAWGQQYF. CDR3 DNA sequence: TGTGCCAGCAGTGGATCAAAGGCTTGGGGCCAGCAGTACTTC. This chain connects TRBV28 to TRBJ2-5; TRBD1 is a possible D gene (5 bases). Trimming removed 5 bases from V and 11 bases from J, with 21 bases in between. The CDR3 covers 14 residues. Germline-derived CDR1 and CDR2 are MDHEN and SYDVKM.

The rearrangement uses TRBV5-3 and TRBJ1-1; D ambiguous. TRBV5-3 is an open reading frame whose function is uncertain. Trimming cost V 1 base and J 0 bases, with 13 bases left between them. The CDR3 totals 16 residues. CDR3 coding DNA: TGTGCCAGAAGCTTGCCCGGGATCCCCATGAACACTGAAGCTTTCTTT. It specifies CARSLPGIPMNTEAFF.

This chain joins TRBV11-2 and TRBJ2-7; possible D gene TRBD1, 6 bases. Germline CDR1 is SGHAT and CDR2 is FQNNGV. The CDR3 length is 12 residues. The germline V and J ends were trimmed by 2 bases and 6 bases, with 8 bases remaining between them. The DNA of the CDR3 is TGTGCCAGCAGCTTATCAGGGGTCGAGCAGTACTTC. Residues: CASSLSGVEQYF.

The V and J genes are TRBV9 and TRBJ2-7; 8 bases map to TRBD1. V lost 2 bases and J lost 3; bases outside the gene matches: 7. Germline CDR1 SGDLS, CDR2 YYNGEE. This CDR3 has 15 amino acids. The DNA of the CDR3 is TGTGCCAGCAGCGTCGTAGGTACAGGGGGCTACGAGCAGTACTTC. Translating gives CASSVVGTGGYEQYF.

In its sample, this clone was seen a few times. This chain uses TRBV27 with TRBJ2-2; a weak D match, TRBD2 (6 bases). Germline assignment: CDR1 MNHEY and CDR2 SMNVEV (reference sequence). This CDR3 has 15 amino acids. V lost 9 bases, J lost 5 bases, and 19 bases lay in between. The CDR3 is CASTRQTGGTGELFF. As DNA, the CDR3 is TGTGCCAGTACTCGACAGACCGGGGGTACCGGGGAGCTGTTTTTT.

The CDR3 region is CATSRVSGAVSSYEQYF. For the CDR3, the DNA is TGTGCCACCAGCAGAGTATCGGGGGCCGTTAGCTCCTACGAGCAGTACTTC. The chain links TRBV15 to TRBJ2-7; D is perhaps TRBD1 or TRBD2 (6 bases each). Germline lookup yields CDR1 LNHNV and CDR2 YYDKDF (reference sequence). The CDR3 is made up of 17 amino acids. V was trimmed by 1 base and J by 0 bases, leaving 16 bases between them.

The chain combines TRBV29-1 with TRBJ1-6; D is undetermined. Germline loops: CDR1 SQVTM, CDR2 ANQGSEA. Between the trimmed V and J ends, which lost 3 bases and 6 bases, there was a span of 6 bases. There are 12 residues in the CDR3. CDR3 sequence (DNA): TGCAGCGTTGATTTGGGTAATTCACCCCTCCACTTT. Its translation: CSVDLGNSPLHF.

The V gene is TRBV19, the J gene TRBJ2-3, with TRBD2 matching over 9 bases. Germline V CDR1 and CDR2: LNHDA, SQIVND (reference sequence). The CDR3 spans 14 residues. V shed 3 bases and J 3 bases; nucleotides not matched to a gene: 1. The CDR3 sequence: CASSMGLATDTQYF. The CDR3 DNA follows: TGTGCCAGTAGTATGGGACTAGCAACAGATACGCAGTATTTT.

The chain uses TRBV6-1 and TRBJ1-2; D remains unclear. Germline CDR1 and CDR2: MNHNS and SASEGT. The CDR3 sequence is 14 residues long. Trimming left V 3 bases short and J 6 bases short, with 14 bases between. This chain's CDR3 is CASSESVFPHGYTF. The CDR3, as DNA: TGTGCCAGCAGTGAGTCTGTCTTCCCTCATGGCTACACCTTC.

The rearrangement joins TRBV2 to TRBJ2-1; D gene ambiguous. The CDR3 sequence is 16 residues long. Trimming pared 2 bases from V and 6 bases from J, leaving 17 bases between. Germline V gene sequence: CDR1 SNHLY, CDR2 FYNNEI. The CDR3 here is CASSENIPGWGNEQFF. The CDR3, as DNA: TGTGCCAGCAGTGAAAATATCCCCGGCTGGGGCAATGAGCAGTTCTTC.

The CDR3 sequence: CASSVVGTEAFF. DNA of the CDR3: TGTGCCAGCAGCGTAGTGGGGACTGAAGCTTTCTTT. The V call is TRBV9, the J call TRBJ1-1; D unclear. V was trimmed by 0 bases and J by 5 bases, leaving 5 bases between them. From germline, CDR1 is SGDLS and CDR2 YYNGEE. The CDR3 is 12 residues long.

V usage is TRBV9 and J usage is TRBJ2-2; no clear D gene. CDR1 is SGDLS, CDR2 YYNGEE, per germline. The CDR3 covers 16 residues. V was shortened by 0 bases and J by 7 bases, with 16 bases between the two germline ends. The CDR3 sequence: CASSVGGDIGNGELFF. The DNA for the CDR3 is TGTGCCAGCAGCGTAGGCGGCGATATAGGGAACGGGGAGCTGTTTTTT. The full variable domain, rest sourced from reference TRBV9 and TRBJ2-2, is DSGVTQTPKHLITATGQRVTLRCSPRSGDLSVYWYQQSLDQGLQFLIQYYNGEERAKGNILERFSAQQFPDLHSELNLSSLELGDSALYFCASSVGGDIGNGELFFGEGSRLTVL.

For the CDR3, the DNA is TGCGCCAGCAGCCAAGGGACTAGCGGGGGGGCCGTGGAGACCCAGTACTTC. It specifies CASSQGTSGGAVETQYF. The chain recombines TRBV4-1 with TRBJ2-5, with 15 positions matching TRBD2. CDR3 size: 17 residues. The trim removed 1 base at V and 5 bases at J, leaving 5 bases unmatched. Germline V CDR1 and CDR2: MGHRA, YSYEKL.

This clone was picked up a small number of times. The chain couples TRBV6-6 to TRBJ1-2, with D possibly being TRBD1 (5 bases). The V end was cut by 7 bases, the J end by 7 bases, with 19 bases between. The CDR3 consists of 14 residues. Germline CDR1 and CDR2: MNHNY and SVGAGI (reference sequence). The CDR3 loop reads CASTPPGDGAGYTF. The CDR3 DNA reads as TGTGCCAGCACTCCACCCGGGGACGGCGCTGGCTACACCTTC.

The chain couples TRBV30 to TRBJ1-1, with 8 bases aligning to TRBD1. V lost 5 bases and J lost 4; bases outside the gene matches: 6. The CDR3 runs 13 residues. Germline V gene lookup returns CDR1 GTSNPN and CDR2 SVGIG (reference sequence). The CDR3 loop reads CAWFPDRGTEAFF. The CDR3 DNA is TGTGCCTGGTTCCCCGACAGGGGCACTGAAGCTTTCTTT. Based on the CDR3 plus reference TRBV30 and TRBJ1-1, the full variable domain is SQTIHQWPATLVQPVGSPLSLECTVEGTSNPNLYWYRQAAGRGLQLLFYSVGIGQISSEVPQNLSASRPQDRQFILSSKKLLLSDSGFYLCAWFPDRGTEAFFGQGTRLTVV.

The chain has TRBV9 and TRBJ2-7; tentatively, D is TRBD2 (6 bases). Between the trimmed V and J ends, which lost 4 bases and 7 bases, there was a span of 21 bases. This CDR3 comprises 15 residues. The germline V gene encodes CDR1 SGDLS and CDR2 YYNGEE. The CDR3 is CASSPGTDSRREQYF. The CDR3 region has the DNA TGTGCCAGCAGCCCGGGGACTGACTCACGGCGGGAGCAGTACTTC.

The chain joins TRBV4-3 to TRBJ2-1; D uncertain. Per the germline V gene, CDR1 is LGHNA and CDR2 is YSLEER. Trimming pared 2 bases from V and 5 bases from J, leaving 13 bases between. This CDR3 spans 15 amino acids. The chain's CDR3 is CASSQLIPGDNEQFF. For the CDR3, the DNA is TGCGCCAGCAGCCAACTCATACCGGGCGACAATGAGCAGTTCTTC.

DNA of the CDR3: TGTGCCAGCAGCTCGGGGACGGCCAACTCCGGGGAGCTGTTTTTT. It encodes CASSSGTANSGELFF. This rearrangement joins TRBV7-9 to TRBJ2-2; D possibly uses TRBD1 or TRBD2 (5 bases each). This CDR3 contains 15 residues. V was trimmed by 4 bases and J by 6 bases, leaving 15 bases between them. Looked up from germline, CDR1 is SEHNR and CDR2 is FQNEAQ (reference sequence).

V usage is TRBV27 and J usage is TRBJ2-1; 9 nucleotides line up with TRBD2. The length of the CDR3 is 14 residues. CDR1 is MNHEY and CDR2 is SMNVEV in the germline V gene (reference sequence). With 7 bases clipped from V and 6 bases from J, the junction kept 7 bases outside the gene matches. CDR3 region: CASNTGTSSNEQFF. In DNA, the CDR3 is TGTGCCAGCAATACCGGGACTAGCAGCAATGAGCAGTTCTTC.

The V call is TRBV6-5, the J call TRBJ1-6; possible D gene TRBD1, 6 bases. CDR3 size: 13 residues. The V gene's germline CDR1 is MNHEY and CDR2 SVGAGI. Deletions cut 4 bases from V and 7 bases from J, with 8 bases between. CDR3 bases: TGTGCCAGCAGTTTGGACAGAAATTCACCCCTCCACTTT. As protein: CASSLDRNSPLHF.

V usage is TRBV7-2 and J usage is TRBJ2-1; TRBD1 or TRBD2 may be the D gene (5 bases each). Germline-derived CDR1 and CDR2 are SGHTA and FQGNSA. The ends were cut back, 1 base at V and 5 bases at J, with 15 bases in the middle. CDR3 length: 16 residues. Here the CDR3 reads CASSLEGTLADNEQFF. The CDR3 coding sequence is TGTGCCAGCAGCTTAGAGGGGACCCTAGCTGACAATGAGCAGTTCTTC.

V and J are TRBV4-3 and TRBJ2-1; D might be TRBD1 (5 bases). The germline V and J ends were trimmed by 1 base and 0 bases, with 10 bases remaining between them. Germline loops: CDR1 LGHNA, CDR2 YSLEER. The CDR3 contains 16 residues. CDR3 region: CASSQGQLLSYNEQFF. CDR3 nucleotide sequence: TGCGCCAGCAGCCAAGGACAGCTCCTCTCCTACAATGAGCAGTTCTTC.

The CDR3 loop reads CSARGGVSAFF. DNA of the CDR3: TGCAGTGCTCGCGGCGGGGTTTCGGCTTTCTTT. The chain recombines TRBV20-1 with TRBJ1-1; no clear D. The germline V gene has CDR1 DFQATT and CDR2 SNEGSKA (reference sequence). V was shortened by 5 bases and J by 11 bases, with 15 bases between the two germline ends. The length of the CDR3 is 11 residues.

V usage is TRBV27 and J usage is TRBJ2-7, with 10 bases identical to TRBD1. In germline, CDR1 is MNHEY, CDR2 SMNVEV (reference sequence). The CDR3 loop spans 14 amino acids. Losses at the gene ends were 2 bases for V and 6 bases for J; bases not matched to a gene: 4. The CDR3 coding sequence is TGTGCCAGCAGTTTAAGACAGGGGGCCTCCGAGCAGTACTTC. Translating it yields CASSLRQGASEQYF.

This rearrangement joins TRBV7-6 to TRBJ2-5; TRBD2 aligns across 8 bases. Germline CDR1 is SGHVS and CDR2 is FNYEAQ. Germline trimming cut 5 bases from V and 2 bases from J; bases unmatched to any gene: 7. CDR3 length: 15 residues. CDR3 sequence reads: CASSTTGTRQETQYF. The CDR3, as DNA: TGTGCCAGCAGCACCACCGGGACTAGACAAGAGACCCAGTACTTC.